This T cell receptor beta chain was identified in a study of spatial heterogeneity in lung cancer. The wider study: Across the raw uncorrected reads, a unique TCR and UMI combination was observed, on average, more than ten times.

This CDR3 region has 15 residues. Germline-derived CDR1 and CDR2 are LGHDT and YNNKEL (reference sequence). The trim removed 3 bases at V and 4 bases at J, leaving 4 bases unmatched. Time point of the sample: sample taken at primary tumor resection. Unsorted whole RNA from tumor, nontumor lung or frozen PBMC underwent sequencing. The donors were about 72 patients with non-small cell lung cancer that was early-stage and untreated. TCRdb processed the 5' RACE reads anew with MiXCR; each CDR3 protein has one entry. This table holds about 15,000 distinct CDR3 sequences, around 8% found once. This clonotype was counted many times. Its antigen remains unknown. Study-wide points: TCRs found ubiquitously expanded in tumor appeared in blood more at resection than at follow-up.

The J gene is TRBJ1-5, the V gene TRBV3-1; 9 bases fit TRBD1. This receptor was taken from a female donor with early-stage non-small cell lung cancer. The sequencing here drew on PBMCs, taken at surgery. The CDR3 coding sequence is TGTGCCAGCAGCCAGGGGACAGGGAGAAATCAGCCCCAGCATTTT. Translating gives CASSQGTGRNQPQHF.